The 13 T cell receptor beta chains below all came from one sample that was sequenced in a study of CD8+ T cells in alopecia areata. RNA extraction was followed by reverse transcription into cDNA, which acted as the sequencing template. This table comes from immunoSEQ multiplex PCR, and its TCRdb copy is limited to in-frame clones, with some not included. The table has some 110,000 clones, approximately 54% seen once. The treatment was: oral pan-JAK inhibitor, 5-10 mg twice daily. Sequenced material: CD8+ T cells sorted from blood, taken at week 24, from a patient treated with tofacitinib. All receptors come from a human donor with alopecia areata.

The chain employs TRBV30 and TRBJ1-6, with no clear D. Germline V lookup: CDR1 GTSNPN, CDR2 SVGIG (reference sequence). V was clipped by 2 bases and J by 9 bases, with 8 bases between them. The CDR3 is 12 residues long. In DNA form, the CDR3 reads TGTGCCTGGAGTCCCTCAAGTTCACCCCTCCACTTT. The encoded protein is CAWSPSSSPLHF. Full variable domain (missing parts from reference TRBV30 and TRBJ1-6): SQTIHQWPATLVQPVGSPLSLECTVEGTSNPNLYWYRQAAGRGLQLLFYSVGIGQISSEVPQNLSASRPQDRQFILSSKKLLLSDSGFYLCAWSPSSSPLHFGNGTRLTVT.

This clone has a handful of counts. The chain couples TRBV5-1 to TRBJ2-7, with a possible D match to TRBD2 (6 bases). CDR3 length equals 12 residues. V lost 6 bases and J lost 4, with 11 bases in between. Per germline, CDR1 SGHRS and CDR2 YFSETQ. The CDR3 loop is CASKGGEYEQYF. Written as DNA, the CDR3 is TGCGCCAGCAAAGGAGGGGAGTACGAGCAGTACTTC.

The V and J genes are TRBV5-4 and TRBJ1-1; D uncertain. The CDR3 is made up of 14 amino acids. In germline, CDR1 is SGHNT, CDR2 YYREEE (reference sequence). V was pared by 4 bases and J by 1 base, with 11 bases between. The CDR3 nucleotides read TGTGCCAGCAGCCAGCCGGGCCAGAACACTGAAGCTTTCTTT. It encodes CASSQPGQNTEAFF.

The genes are TRBV6-5 and TRBJ2-2; D is undetermined. This CDR3 has 12 amino acids. The V gene's germline CDR1 is MNHEY and CDR2 SVGAGI. Trimming took 3 bases from V and 5 from J, leaving 4 bases between them. CDR3 loop: CASSYRTGELFF. The CDR3 region has the DNA TGTGCCAGCAGTTATCGGACCGGGGAGCTGTTTTTT.

This clone was found a few times. V gene TRBV10-3 combines with J gene TRBJ1-1, with TRBD1 as a possible D gene (6 bases). Germline CDR1 and CDR2: ENHRY and SYGVKD. Trimming shortened V by 3 bases and J by 5 bases, and 19 bases separated the two germline ends. CDR3 length equals 16 residues. In nucleotides, the CDR3 is TGTGCCATCAGTGACCCTAACAGGGTCTTGGGAACTGAAGCTTTCTTT. Its protein product is CAISDPNRVLGTEAFF.

The table lists this clone with a few counts. In the same sample, other DNA sequences code for this CDR3. The chain is built from TRBV5-4 and TRBJ2-2; no clear D. The V and J ends lost 1 base and 2 bases respectively, with 9 bases between them. Germline V gives CDR1 SGHNT, CDR2 YYREEE (reference sequence). This CDR3 contains 15 residues. The CDR3 sequence is CASSLKGRNTGELFF. CDR3 nucleotides: TGTGCCAGCAGCTTGAAGGGTCGAAACACCGGGGAGCTGTTTTTT.

CDR3 in DNA: TGTGCCTGGAGTCTAACCTACGAGCAGTACTTC. Amino acid sequence: CAWSLTYEQYF. The chain recombines TRBV30 with TRBJ2-7; the D is unclear. V was cut by 2 bases and J by 2 bases, with 4 bases left in between. CDR1 is GTSNPN, CDR2 SVGIG, per germline (reference sequence). The CDR3 covers 11 residues.

The sample holds one count of this clone. The rearrangement joins TRBV27 to TRBJ1-2; no clear D gene. V was clipped by 4 bases and J by 2 bases, with 17 bases between them. CDR1 MNHEY and CDR2 SMNVEV come from the germline V gene (reference sequence). The CDR3 has 16 residues. In DNA form, the CDR3 reads TGTGCCAGCAGTTACCTACGGGAATTGGGGAACTATGGCTACACCTTC. Amino acid sequence: CASSYLRELGNYGYTF.

This CDR3 is CATTESSYNEQFF. In DNA, the CDR3 is TGTGCCACCACGGAGAGCTCCTACAATGAGCAGTTCTTC. The chain couples TRBV15 to TRBJ2-1; D is undetermined. The CDR3 sequence is 13 residues long. Germline values: CDR1 LNHNV, CDR2 YYDKDF (reference sequence). The V and J ends lost 7 bases and 0 bases respectively, with 7 bases between them.

This clone has just a few counts. The rearrangement links TRBV2 to TRBJ2-1; 12 nucleotides agree with TRBD2. The CDR3 has 18 residues. V was pared by 9 bases and J by 1 base, with 13 bases of the junction left unmatched. Looked up from germline, CDR1 is SNHLY and CDR2 is FYNNEI. CDR3 DNA sequence: TGTGCCAGTTTCCCGACTAGCGGGGGACGATTATCCTACAATGAGCAGTTCTTC. Residues: CASFPTSGGRLSYNEQFF.

This chain links TRBV13 with TRBJ2-1, with 13 bases lining up with TRBD2. CDR1 PRHDT and CDR2 FYEKMQ come from the germline V gene (reference sequence). V trimming: 3 bases; J trimming: 5 bases; junction bases outside the gene matches: 10. This CDR3 contains 18 residues. This CDR3 is CASSLGLAGPGVHNEQFF. For the CDR3, the DNA is TGTGCCAGCAGCTTGGGACTAGCGGGGCCGGGGGTCCACAATGAGCAGTTCTTC.

The V and J genes are TRBV7-2 and TRBJ2-5, with D possibly matching TRBD1 (7 bases). Germline-derived CDR1 and CDR2 are SGHTA and FQGNSA. With 2 bases removed from V and 5 bases from J, the gap between germline ends came to 18 bases. The CDR3 is 16 amino acids. CDR3 DNA sequence: TGTGCCAGCAGCTTATGGTCCCAACAGGGGAGGGAGACCCAGTACTTC. This sequence encodes CASSLWSQQGRETQYF.

This clone turned up a few times. V and J are TRBV27 and TRBJ2-7, with D unclear. Trimming pared 6 bases from V and 0 bases from J, leaving 12 bases between. Germline V gene lookup returns CDR1 MNHEY and CDR2 SMNVEV (reference sequence). The CDR3 is made up of 14 amino acids. The CDR3 DNA sequence: TGTGCCAGCAGGGCCAGTGACTTCTCCTACGAGCAGTACTTC. This sequence encodes CASRASDFSYEQYF.